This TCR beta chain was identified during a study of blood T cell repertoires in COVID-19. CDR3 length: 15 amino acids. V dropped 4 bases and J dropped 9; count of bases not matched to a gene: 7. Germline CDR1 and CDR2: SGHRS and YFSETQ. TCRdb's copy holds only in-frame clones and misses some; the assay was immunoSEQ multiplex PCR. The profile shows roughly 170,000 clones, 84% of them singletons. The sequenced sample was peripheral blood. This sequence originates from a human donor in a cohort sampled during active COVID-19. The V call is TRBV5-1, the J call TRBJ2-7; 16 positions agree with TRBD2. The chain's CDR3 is CASSATGLAGGVQYF. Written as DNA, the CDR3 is TGCGCCAGCAGCGCCACGGGACTAGCGGGGGGGGTGCAGTACTTC.